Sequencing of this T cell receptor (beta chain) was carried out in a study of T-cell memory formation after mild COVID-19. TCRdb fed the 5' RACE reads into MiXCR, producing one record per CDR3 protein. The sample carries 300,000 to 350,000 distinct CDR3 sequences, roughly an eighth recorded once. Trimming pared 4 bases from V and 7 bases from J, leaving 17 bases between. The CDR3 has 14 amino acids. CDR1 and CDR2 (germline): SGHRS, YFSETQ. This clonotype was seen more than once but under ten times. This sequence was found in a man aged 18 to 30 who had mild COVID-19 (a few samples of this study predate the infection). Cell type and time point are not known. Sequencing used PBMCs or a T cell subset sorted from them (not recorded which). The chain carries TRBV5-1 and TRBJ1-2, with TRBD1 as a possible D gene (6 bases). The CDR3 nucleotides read TGCGCCAGCAGCGGGGGCCGACAGGCAGCTGGCTACACCTTC. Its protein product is CASSGGRQAAGYTF.